Below, 16 T cell receptor beta chains from the same sample are listed, as sequenced in a study of blood T cell repertoires in COVID-19. Libraries were prepared by immunoSEQ multiplex PCR; TCRdb keeps only in-frame clonotypes and omits some of them. This sample has 170,000 or so clones, with roughly 83% found just once. The specimen sequenced was peripheral blood. The receptors were gathered from a woman aged 60-70 years with acute or convalescent COVID-19.

CDR3 DNA: TGTGCCAGCAGTTCTCGGGGGACAGGGATAGCTTTCTTT. Its translation: CASSSRGTGIAFF. The gene calls are TRBV12-3 or TRBV12-4 and TRBJ1-1; 9 bases agree with TRBD1. The V gene end was trimmed by 4 bases and the J gene end by 10 bases; junction bases not matched to a gene: 7. This CDR3 comprises 13 residues.

The chain has TRBV11-2 and TRBJ1-3; no reliable D call. Germline lookup yields CDR1 SGHAT and CDR2 FQNNGV. This CDR3 has 13 amino acids. Trimming removed 0 bases at V and 6 bases at J, with 6 bases between. CDR3 region: CASSLDPKNTIYF. The CDR3 region has the DNA TGTGCCAGCAGCTTAGACCCTAAAAACACCATATATTTT.

DNA for the CDR3: TGTGCCAGCAGTCTACTCCCGGGACAGGGGTACCACGAGCAGTACTTC. Protein: CASSLLPGQGYHEQYF. This sequence joins TRBV11-2 and TRBJ2-7, with 10 bases aligning to TRBD1. The ends lost 6 bases at V and 5 bases at J; junction bases unmatched: 13. Germline assignment: CDR1 SGHAT and CDR2 FQNNGV. The CDR3 totals 16 residues. Looking up the rest from reference TRBV11-2 and TRBJ2-7 gives the full variable domain: EAGVAQSPRYKIIEKRQSVAFWCNPISGHATLYWYQQILGQGPKLLIQFQNNGVVDDSQLPKDRFSAERLKGVDSTLKIQPAKLEDSAVYLCASSLLPGQGYHEQYFGPGTRLTVT.

V is TRBV5-6 and J is TRBJ1-5, with no clear D. The CDR3 is made up of 15 amino acids. Germline CDR1 SGHDT, CDR2 YYEEEE. V was shortened by 0 bases and J by 0 bases, with 7 bases between the two germline ends. Here the CDR3 reads CASSLERSSNQPQHF. The CDR3 nucleotides are TGTGCCAGCAGCTTGGAACGGAGTAGCAATCAGCCCCAGCATTTT.

The chain carries TRBV5-4 and TRBJ2-1, with 8 positions matching TRBD2. V dropped 0 bases and J dropped 1; count of bases not matched to a gene: 0. The CDR3 is 15 residues long. Germline CDR1 reads SGHNT; CDR2 reads YYREEE (reference sequence). CDR3 protein: CASSLGGGSYNEQFF. In nucleotides, the CDR3 is TGTGCCAGCAGCTTGGGCGGGGGGTCCTACAATGAGCAGTTCTTC.

The V gene is TRBV4-2, the J gene TRBJ1-1; 9 bases are a match to TRBD1. Germline loops: CDR1 LGHNA, CDR2 YNFKEQ. The CDR3 is 16 amino acids. V lost 2 bases, J lost 3 bases, and 7 bases stayed unmatched. The CDR3 region has the DNA TGTGCCAGCAGCCAAACCCGGGACAGGGTGGACACTGAAGCTTTCTTT. This gives the protein CASSQTRDRVDTEAFF.

At least ten counts were recorded for this clone. The rearrangement joins TRBV6-1 to TRBJ2-3; perhaps TRBD2 as D (5 bases). The CDR3 is 15 amino acids. Trimming removed 2 bases from V and 6 bases from J, with 15 bases in between. From germline, CDR1 is MNHNS and CDR2 SASEGT. DNA of the CDR3: TGTGCCAGCAGTGAAATCCCGGGGTCTCGGGATACGCAGTATTTT. Translating it yields CASSEIPGSRDTQYF.

This clone was seen a handful of times. The chain uses TRBV7-9 and TRBJ2-7; TRBD2 agrees at 9 bases. CDR1 and CDR2 (germline): SEHNR, FQNEAQ (reference sequence). After removal of 0 bases from V and 0 bases from J, the junction contained 3 bases not matched to a gene. CDR3 length equals 16 residues. As DNA, the CDR3 is TGTGCCAGCAGCTTAGCTCTAGCGGGGAGCTCCTACGAGCAGTACTTC. Its translation is CASSLALAGSSYEQYF.

The chain has TRBV2 and TRBJ1-3; TRBD1 is a possible D gene (5 bases). Germline V gives CDR1 SNHLY, CDR2 FYNNEI. The CDR3 contains 14 residues. V was clipped by 3 bases and J by 1 base, with 7 bases between them. The CDR3 sequence: CASSERQSGNTIYF. CDR3 in DNA: TGTGCCAGCAGTGAGAGACAGTCTGGAAACACCATATATTTT.

The chain uses TRBV7-2 and TRBJ2-5; 9 bases match TRBD2. V shed 0 bases, J shed 4 bases, and the junction held 6 bases outside the gene matches. The CDR3 covers 16 residues. CDR1 and CDR2 from the germline V gene are SGHTA and FQGNSA. The CDR3 sequence: CASSLAAGGQGETQYF. As DNA, the CDR3 is TGTGCCAGCAGCTTAGCGGCGGGGGGGCAGGGAGAGACCCAGTACTTC. Complete variable domain (other parts from reference TRBV7-2 and TRBJ2-5): GAGVSQSPSNKVTEKGKDVELRCDPISGHTALYWYRQSLGQGLEFLIYFQGNSAPDKSGLPSDRFSAERTGGSVSTLTIQRTQQEDSAVYLCASSLAAGGQGETQYFGPGTRLLVL.

This rearrangement joins TRBV9 to TRBJ2-1; TRBD2 is a possible D gene (6 bases). The CDR3 covers 15 residues. Germline CDR1 and CDR2: SGDLS and YYNGEE. V was pared by 0 bases and J by 9 bases, with 16 bases between. CDR3 DNA sequence: TGTGCCAGCAGCGTAGTATCCCTGCTCGGGAGTGAGCAGTTCTTC. Amino acid sequence: CASSVVSLLGSEQFF.

The genes are TRBV11-2 and TRBJ1-2, with a possible D match to TRBD1 (6 bases). CDR3 length equals 15 residues. CDR1 is SGHAT and CDR2 is FQNNGV in the germline V gene. With 3 bases removed from V and 8 bases from J, the gap between germline ends came to 19 bases. The CDR3 DNA reads as TGTGCCAGCAGCTTTACGGGCCGAAGAGGGGGAGGCTACACCTTC. It codes for CASSFTGRRGGGYTF.

V gene TRBV18 combines with J gene TRBJ2-1; no clear D. CDR1 is KGHSH and CDR2 is LQKENI in the germline V gene. CDR3 length equals 13 residues. Trimming stripped 0 bases from V and 5 bases from J, with 5 bases between. The CDR3 region has the DNA TGTGCCAGCTCACCACCGGTAGACAATGAGCAGTTCTTC. Amino acid sequence: CASSPPVDNEQFF.

J is TRBJ1-1 and V is TRBV9, with D possibly being TRBD1 (6 bases). V lost 0 bases and J 1 base, leaving 7 bases between the germline ends. The CDR3 sequence is 14 residues long. Germline assignment: CDR1 SGDLS and CDR2 YYNGEE. The DNA of the CDR3 is TGTGCCAGCAGCGTAGGGACAGCGAACACTGAAGCTTTCTTT. Its translation: CASSVGTANTEAFF.

The table lists this clone with a few counts. A read error may produce the germline difference seen at one junction end. This sequence joins TRBV28 and TRBJ1-5; D might be TRBD1 (6 bases). The CDR3 totals 12 residues. Germline V gene lookup returns CDR1 MDHEN and CDR2 SYDVKM. CDR3: CASSFPRQVTYF. The CDR3 nucleotides are TGTGCCAGCAGTTTCCCCCGACAGGTGACCTATTTT.

The J gene is TRBJ1-1, the V gene TRBV6-2 or TRBV6-3; D not resolved. The germline V gene has CDR1 MNHEY and CDR2 SVGEGT. The CDR3 has 13 amino acids. The V end was cut by 5 bases, the J end by 4 bases, with 11 bases between. This CDR3 is CASSIWEGTEAFF. CDR3 nucleotide sequence: TGTGCCAGCAGTATCTGGGAGGGCACTGAAGCTTTCTTT.